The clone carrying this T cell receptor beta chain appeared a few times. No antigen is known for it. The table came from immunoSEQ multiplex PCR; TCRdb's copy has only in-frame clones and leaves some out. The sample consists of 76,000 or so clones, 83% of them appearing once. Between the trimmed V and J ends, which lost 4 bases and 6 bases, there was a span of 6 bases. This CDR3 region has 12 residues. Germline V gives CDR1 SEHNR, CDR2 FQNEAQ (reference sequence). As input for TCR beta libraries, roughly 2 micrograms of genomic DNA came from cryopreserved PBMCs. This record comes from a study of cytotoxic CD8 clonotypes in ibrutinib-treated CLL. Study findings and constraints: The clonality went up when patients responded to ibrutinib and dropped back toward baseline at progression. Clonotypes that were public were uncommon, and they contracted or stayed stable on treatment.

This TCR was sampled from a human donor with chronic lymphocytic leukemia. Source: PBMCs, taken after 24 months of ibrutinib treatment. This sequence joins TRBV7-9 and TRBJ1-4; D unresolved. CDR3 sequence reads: CASSSLDEKLFF. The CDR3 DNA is TGTGCCAGCAGCTCCCTCGATGAAAAACTGTTTTTT.